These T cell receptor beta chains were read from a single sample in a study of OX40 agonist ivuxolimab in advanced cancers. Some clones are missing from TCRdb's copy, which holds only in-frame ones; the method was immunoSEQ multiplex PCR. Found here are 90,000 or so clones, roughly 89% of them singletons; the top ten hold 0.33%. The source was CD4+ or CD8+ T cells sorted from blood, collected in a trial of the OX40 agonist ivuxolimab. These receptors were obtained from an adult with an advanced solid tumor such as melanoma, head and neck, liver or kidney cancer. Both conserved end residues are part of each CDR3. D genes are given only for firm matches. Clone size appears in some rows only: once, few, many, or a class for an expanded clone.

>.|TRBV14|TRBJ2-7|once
CTSSLKERGLVSSYEQYF
TGTACCAGCAGCTTAAAGGAGAGGGGCTTGGTCAGCTCCTACGAGCAGTACTTC
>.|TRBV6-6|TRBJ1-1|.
CASSYSRASLGTEAFF
TGTGCCAGCAGTTACTCGCGTGCCTCTTTGGGCACTGAAGCTTTCTTT
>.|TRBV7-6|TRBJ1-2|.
CASSLQGSYGYTF
TGTGCCAGCAGCCTCCAGGGAAGCTATGGCTACACCTTC
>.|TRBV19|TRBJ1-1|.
CASSVLQGPNTEAFF
TGTGCCAGTAGTGTTCTTCAGGGGCCGAACACTGAAGCTTTCTTT
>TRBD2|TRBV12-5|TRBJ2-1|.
CASGLSLAGLARNEQFF
TGTGCTAGTGGTTTGTCTCTTGCGGGACTAGCGAGAAATGAGCAGTTCTTC
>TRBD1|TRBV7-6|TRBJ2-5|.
CASSQRPGQGQETQYF
TGTGCCAGCAGCCAGAGACCGGGACAGGGACAAGAGACCCAGTACTTC
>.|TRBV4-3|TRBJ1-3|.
CASSQDFGEYTIYF
TGCGCCAGCAGCCAAGACTTTGGTGAATACACCATATATTTT
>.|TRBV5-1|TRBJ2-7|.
CASSPNGGSSYEQYF
TGCGCCAGCAGCCCCAACGGAGGGAGCTCCTACGAGCAGTACTTC
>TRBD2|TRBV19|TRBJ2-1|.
CASSTSSGSPHYNEQFF
TGTGCCAGTAGTACCAGTAGCGGGAGTCCCCACTACAATGAGCAGTTCTTC
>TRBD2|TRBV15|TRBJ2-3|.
CATSRERESTDTQYF
TGTGCCACCAGCCGGGAGCGGGAGAGCACAGATACGCAGTATTTT
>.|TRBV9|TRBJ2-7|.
CASSVGPTLGEQYF
TGTGCCAGCAGCGTAGGGCCCACCCTCGGCGAGCAGTACTTC
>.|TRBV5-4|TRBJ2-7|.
CASALQGRYEQYF
TGTGCCAGCGCCCTACAGGGACGATACGAGCAGTACTTC
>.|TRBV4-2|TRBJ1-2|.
CASSQEGPYSGYGYTF
TGTGCCAGCAGCCAAGAGGGCCCTTACAGTGGCTATGGCTACACCTTC
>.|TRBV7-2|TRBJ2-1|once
CASSYMGLANNEQFF
TGTGCCAGCAGTTATATGGGGCTAGCTAACAATGAGCAGTTCTTC
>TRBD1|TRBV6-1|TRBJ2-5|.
CASSESGTGGQETQYF
TGTGCCAGCAGTGAGTCCGGGACAGGGGGACAAGAGACCCAGTACTTC
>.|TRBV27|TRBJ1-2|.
CASSLGGTPVGGYTF
TGTGCCAGCAGTTTAGGGGGCACACCGGTGGGTGGCTACACCTTC
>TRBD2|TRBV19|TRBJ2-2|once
CASVLAGVMDTGELFF
TGTGCCAGTGTCCTAGCGGGAGTTATGGACACCGGGGAGCTGTTTTTT
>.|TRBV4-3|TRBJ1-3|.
CASSQARLGGEGNTIYF
TGCGCCAGCAGCCAAGCCAGATTGGGAGGGGAAGGAAACACCATATATTTT
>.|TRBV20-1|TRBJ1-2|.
CSVSRRGYTF
TGCAGTGTTAGTCGGCGCGGCTACACCTTC
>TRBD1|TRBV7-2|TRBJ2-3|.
CASSSGTGATDTQYF
TGTGCCAGCAGCTCCGGGACAGGGGCAACAGATACGCAGTATTTT
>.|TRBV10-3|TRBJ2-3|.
CAISESRDSSTDTQYF
TGTGCCATCAGTGAGTCGAGGGACTCGAGCACAGATACGCAGTATTTT
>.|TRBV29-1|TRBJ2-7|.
CSVMPSSSLIYEQYF
TGCAGCGTAATGCCCTCGAGTAGCCTAATCTACGAGCAGTACTTC
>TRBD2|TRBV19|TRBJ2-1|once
CASSPRGGLYNEQFF
TGTGCCAGTAGTCCGCGGGGGGGCCTTTACAATGAGCAGTTCTTC
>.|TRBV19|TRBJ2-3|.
CASNRGPFNADTQYF
TGTGCCAGTAATCGCGGGCCATTCAATGCAGATACGCAGTATTTT
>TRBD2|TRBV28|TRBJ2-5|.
CASSLPKAGGPQRTQYF
TGTGCCAGCAGTCTCCCAAAAGCGGGAGGGCCTCAGCGGACCCAGTACTTC
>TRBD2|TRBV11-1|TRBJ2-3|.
CASSWGPGTSGTDTQYF
TGTGCCAGCAGCTGGGGGCCCGGGACTAGCGGCACAGATACGCAGTATTTT
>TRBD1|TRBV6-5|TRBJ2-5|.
CASSYSTTGGETQYF
TGTGCCAGCAGTTACTCTACGACAGGGGGTGAGACCCAGTACTTC
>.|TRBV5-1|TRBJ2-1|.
CASSLSDPSYNEQFF
TGCGCCAGCAGCCTATCTGATCCCTCCTACAATGAGCAGTTCTTC
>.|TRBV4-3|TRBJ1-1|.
CASSQDEVLRGEAFF
TGCGCCAGCAGCCAAGATGAGGTCCTCAGGGGTGAAGCTTTCTTT
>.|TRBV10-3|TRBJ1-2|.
CAIRGQGYTF
TGTGCCATCAGGGGGCAAGGCTACACCTTC
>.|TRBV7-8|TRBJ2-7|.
CASSLGETEQYF
TGTGCCAGCAGCTTGGGGGAGACCGAGCAGTACTTC
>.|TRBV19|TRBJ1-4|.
CASRRGLGNEKLFF
TGTGCCAGTAGGCGGGGGCTAGGGAATGAAAAACTGTTTTTT
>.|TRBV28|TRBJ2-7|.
CASSLRGRGVYEQYF
TGTGCCAGCAGTTTAAGGGGAAGGGGAGTCTACGAGCAGTACTTC
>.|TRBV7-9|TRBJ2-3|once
CASSLPDTQYF
TGTGCCAGCAGCCTCCCAGATACGCAGTATTTT
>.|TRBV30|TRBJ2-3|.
CAWSVRRLDTQYF
TGTGCCTGGAGTGTTCGCAGATTGGATACGCAGTATTTT
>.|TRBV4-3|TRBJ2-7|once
CASSQDAETYEQYF
TGCGCCAGCAGCCAAGACGCTGAAACCTACGAGCAGTACTTC
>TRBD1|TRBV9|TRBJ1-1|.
CASSDARDRGTEAFF
TGTGCCAGCAGCGACGCCCGGGACAGGGGCACTGAAGCTTTCTTT
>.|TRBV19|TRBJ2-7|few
CASSYFASSSYEQYF
TGTGCCAGTTCCTACTTTGCCAGCTCTTCCTACGAGCAGTACTTC
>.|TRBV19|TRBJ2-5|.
CASSIVRGQETQYF
TGTGCCAGTAGTATAGTCCGGGGGCAAGAGACCCAGTACTTC
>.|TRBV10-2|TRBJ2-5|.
CASRLSARETQYF
TGCGCCAGCAGGCTCTCGGCCAGGGAGACCCAGTACTTC
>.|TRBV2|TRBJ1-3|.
CASSRGARRDTIYF
TGTGCCAGCAGCAGGGGCGCCCGTCGTGACACCATATATTTT
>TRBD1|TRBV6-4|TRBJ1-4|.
CASSPGTGDEKLFF
TGTGCCAGCAGTCCCGGGACAGGGGATGAAAAACTGTTTTTT
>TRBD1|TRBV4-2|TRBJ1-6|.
CASSQVLDRGLHF
TGTGCCAGCAGCCAAGTGCTCGACAGGGGCCTCCACTTT
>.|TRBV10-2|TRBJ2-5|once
CASSYGPQETQYF
TGCGCCAGCAGCTACGGGCCGCAAGAGACCCAGTACTTC
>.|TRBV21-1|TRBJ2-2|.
CASSRTGGGYELFWDWELFF
TGTGCCAGCAGCAGGACAGGGGGCGGATACGAGTTGTTTTGGGACTGGGAGCTGTTTTTT
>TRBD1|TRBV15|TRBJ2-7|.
CATSRGLTPGQPYEQYF
TGTGCCACCAGCAGAGGCCTCACACCGGGACAGCCTTACGAGCAGTACTTC
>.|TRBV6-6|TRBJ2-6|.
CASRELATGANVLTF
TGTGCCAGCAGGGAGCTAGCGACAGGGGCCAACGTCCTGACTTTC
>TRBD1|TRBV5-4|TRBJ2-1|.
CASSPGRTGGNNEQFF
TGTGCCAGCAGCCCAGGTCGGACAGGGGGTAACAATGAGCAGTTCTTC
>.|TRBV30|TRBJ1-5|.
CAWSDRYSNQPQHF
TGTGCCTGGAGTGACAGGTATAGCAATCAGCCCCAGCATTTT
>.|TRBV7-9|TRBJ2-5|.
CASSLASRGETQYF
TGTGCCAGCAGCTTAGCTAGCAGAGGGGAGACCCAGTACTTC
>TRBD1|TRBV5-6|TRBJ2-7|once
CASSWGDRGPYEQYF
TGTGCCAGCAGCTGGGGGGACAGGGGGCCCTACGAGCAGTACTTC
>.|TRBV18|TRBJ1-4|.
CASSPLAGTAFEKLFF
TGTGCCAGCTCGCCTCTCGCCGGGACGGCCTTTGAAAAACTGTTTTTT
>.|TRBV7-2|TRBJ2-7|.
CASSELSSYEQYF
TGTGCCAGCAGCGAACTTTCTTCCTACGAGCAGTACTTC
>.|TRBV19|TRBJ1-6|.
CASSIAKGVPLHF
TGTGCCAGTAGTATAGCGAAGGGAGTTCCCCTCCACTTT
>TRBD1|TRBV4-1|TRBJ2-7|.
CASSLSQGNPYEQYF
TGCGCCAGCAGCTTATCACAGGGGAACCCCTACGAGCAGTACTTC
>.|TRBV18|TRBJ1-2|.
CASSPSDSRGYTF
TGTGCCAGCTCACCTTCGGACAGCCGGGGCTACACCTTC
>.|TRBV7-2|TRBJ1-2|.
CASSLPGPWLGYTF
TGTGCCAGCAGCTTGCCGGGCCCGTGGTTGGGCTACACCTTC
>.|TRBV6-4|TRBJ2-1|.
CASAYETNNEQFF
TGTGCCAGCGCCTACGAAACAAACAATGAGCAGTTCTTC
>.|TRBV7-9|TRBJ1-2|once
CASGFDGDYGYTF
TGTGCCAGCGGGTTTGACGGCGACTATGGCTACACCTTC